A selection of T cell receptor beta chains follows, all from one sample in a study of blood T cell repertoires in COVID-19. Some clones are missing from TCRdb's copy, which holds only in-frame ones; the method was immunoSEQ multiplex PCR. The sample yields 250,000 to 300,000 clones, roughly 80% seen once. Material for sequencing was PBMCs or T cells enriched from blood (not recorded which). The receptors shown here come from a man aged 40-50 years who had been exposed to COVID-19. The CDR3 runs from the conserved cysteine through the conserved F or W. A D gene is named only where the DNA matches it firmly. A clone size is listed for some rows: how often the clone was seen (once, few, many), or a class if it is expanded.

j_call | clone_size | v_call | d_call | cdr3_nt | cdr3_aa
TRBJ1-4 | - | TRBV5-1 | - | TGCGCCAGCAGCCCTTCTAGGGGTGATGAAAAACTGTTTTTT | CASSPSRGDEKLFF
TRBJ2-3 | - | TRBV9 | - | TGTGCCAGCAGCGTACAAAGCGGCACAGATACGCAGTATTTT | CASSVQSGTDTQYF
TRBJ2-5 | - | TRBV7-3 | - | TGTGCCAGCAGCTTATGGTCTTCGGGGGAGACCCAGTACTTC | CASSLWSSGETQYF
TRBJ2-3 | - | TRBV18 | TRBD2 | TGTGCCAGCTCACAGGTAGCGGGGTCCACAGATACGCAGTATTTT | CASSQVAGSTDTQYF
TRBJ1-4 | once | TRBV27 | - | TGTGCCAGCAGTTTACGGAGACGGGCAGGGATACCCTTTAATGAAAAACTGTTTTTT | CASSLRRRAGIPFNEKLFF
TRBJ1-4 | - | TRBV28 | - | TGTGCCAGCAGTCGACAGGACCTCCTTGAAAAACTGTTTTTT | CASSRQDLLEKLFF
TRBJ2-5 | - | TRBV11-2 | - | TGTGCCAGCAGCTTAGTAAGGAGCGAAGAGACCCAGTACTTC | CASSLVRSEETQYF
TRBJ2-3 | - | TRBV6-5 | TRBD2 | TGTGCCAGTTCAGCGGGAGGGCCTCCGGCAGATACGCAGTATTTT | CASSAGGPPADTQYF
TRBJ2-3 | - | TRBV13 | - | TGTGCCAGCAGCGTCACCCTAGGAGGGAAAGATACGCAGTATTTT | CASSVTLGGKDTQYF
TRBJ2-5 | - | TRBV13 | TRBD2 | TGTGCCAGCAGCTTAGAACTAGCGGGTGAGACCCAGTACTTC | CASSLELAGETQYF
TRBJ1-3 | - | TRBV7-9 | - | TGTGCCAGCAGCTTTAAGGGGGGGACCCTCCACTCTGGAAACACCATATATTTT | CASSFKGGTLHSGNTIYF
TRBJ1-4 | - | TRBV6-1 | - | TGTGCCAGCAGTGACCCCGTATTACAGGGTTGGGATGAAAAACTGTTTTTT | CASSDPVLQGWDEKLFF
TRBJ1-1 | - | TRBV15 | TRBD1 | TGTGCCACCAGCAGAGGGTGGGGACAGGAAGCTTTCTTT | CATSRGWGQEAFF
TRBJ1-2 | - | TRBV5-4 | TRBD1 | TGTGCCAGCAGCCCGGAGGGACAGGGGATTAGCTACACCTTC | CASSPEGQGISYTF
TRBJ1-3 | many | TRBV18 | - | TGTGCCAGCTCCGAGCGGCAATTCTCTGGAAACACCATATATTTT | CASSERQFSGNTIYF
TRBJ2-1 | - | TRBV11-2 | TRBD2 | TGTGCCAGCAGCACGGGACTAGCGGCTTACAATGAGCAGTTCTTC | CASSTGLAAYNEQFF
TRBJ1-3 | once | TRBV9 | - | TGTGCCAGCAGCGTAGTAGGGAGTGGAAACACCATATATTTT | CASSVVGSGNTIYF
TRBJ2-7 | few | TRBV5-1 | - | TGCGCCAGCAGCGCGGGGACAGCCTACGAGCAGTACTTC | CASSAGTAYEQYF
TRBJ1-6 | - | TRBV9 | - | TGTGCCAGCAGCGTAGACTTGAATCTCAATAATTCACCCCTCCACTTT | CASSVDLNLNNSPLHF
TRBJ2-7 | once | TRBV11-2 | - | TGTGCCAGCAGCTCCTCGTCGTACGAGCAGTACTTC | CASSSSSYEQYF
TRBJ2-2 | - | TRBV18 | TRBD1 | TGTGCCAGCTCACTCGGACAGGCGGGCACCGGGGAGCTGTTTTTT | CASSLGQAGTGELFF
TRBJ2-1 | few | TRBV11-2 | - | TGTGCCAGCAGGCATCAAGGGATCGGGAGTGAGCAGTTCTTC | CASRHQGIGSEQFF
TRBJ1-2 | - | TRBV27 | - | TGTGCCAGCAGTGCGACAGGTGATGGCTACACCTTC | CASSATGDGYTF
TRBJ1-4 | - | TRBV5-1 | - | TGCGCCAGCAGCTTGGGTCGGGAGAGAAGTGAAAAACTGTTTTTT | CASSLGRERSEKLFF
TRBJ1-1 | few | TRBV12-3/TRBV12-4 | - | TGTGCCAGCAGTTTAGTACAGGGAACTAAAGCTTTCTTT | CASSLVQGTKAFF
TRBJ1-5 | - | TRBV18 | TRBD1 | TGTGCCAGCTCACCAAATCAGGGGGCGAACAATCAGCCCCAGCATTTT | CASSPNQGANNQPQHF
TRBJ1-1 | - | TRBV27 | - | TGTGCCAGCAGCTTCCGCGCGGAGGGCACTGAAGCTTTCTTT | CASSFRAEGTEAFF
TRBJ2-7 | - | TRBV5-6 | TRBD2 | TGTGCCAGCAGCGAGCAAGGGACTAGCGGGATCTCCTACGAGCAGTACTTC | CASSEQGTSGISYEQYF
TRBJ2-7 | - | TRBV9 | - | TGTGCCAGCAGCGTAGGAGACAGGCTGACCTACGAGCAGTACTTC | CASSVGDRLTYEQYF
TRBJ2-7 | - | TRBV5-1 | TRBD1 | TGCGCCAGCAGCTTGGGTAGGGGACAGGGTGGCTACGAGCAGTACTTC | CASSLGRGQGGYEQYF
TRBJ1-2 | once | TRBV5-6 | - | TGTGCCAGCATCACAAACAGTCCGACGGGATCAGGCTACACCTTC | CASITNSPTGSGYTF
TRBJ2-1 | - | TRBV29-1 | TRBD2 | TGCAGCGTTGGCCGGGACAGGGTTAGCGGGAGGGCCCATGAGCAGTTCTTC | CSVGRDRVSGRAHEQFF
TRBJ2-1 | - | TRBV27 | TRBD2 | TGTGCCAGCGCCGCCGCCGGCGGGAGAGTTACCGATGAGCAGTTCTTC | CASAAAGGRVTDEQFF
TRBJ2-7 | - | TRBV3-1/TRBV3-2 | TRBD2 | TGTGCCAGCAGATCTAGCGGGAGACTCTCCTACGAGCAGTACTTC | CASRSSGRLSYEQYF
TRBJ2-2 | - | TRBV30 | TRBD1 | TGTGCCGGGGACAGGGGTTATACCGGGGAGCTGTTTTTT | CAGDRGYTGELFF
TRBJ1-4 | few | TRBV27 | - | TGTGCCAGCAACCGCCAAGGAGCAACTAATGAAAAACTGTTTTTT | CASNRQGATNEKLFF
TRBJ2-1 | - | TRBV24-1 | TRBD2 | TGTGCCACCAGTGCCCCTGCGGGAGGGCCGGTGTACAATGAGCAGTTCTTC | CATSAPAGGPVYNEQFF
TRBJ2-2 | - | TRBV6-4 | - | TGTGCCAGCAGTGACGGGGCAGAAAACACCGGGGAGCTGTTTTTT | CASSDGAENTGELFF
TRBJ2-2 | - | TRBV4-1 | TRBD1 | TGCGCCAGCAGCCCCGCCGGACAGGGGACAGGGACCGGGGAGCTGTTTTTT | CASSPAGQGTGTGELFF
TRBJ2-1 | - | TRBV25-1 | - | TGTGCCAGCAGACCCAACTTGCTACAGGGTCACAATGAGCAGTTCTTC | CASRPNLLQGHNEQFF
TRBJ1-2 | - | TRBV19 | TRBD1 | TGTGCCAGTAGTGGGACAGGGGAAGGTGGCTACACCTTC | CASSGTGEGGYTF
TRBJ2-5 | - | TRBV5-1 | TRBD2 | TGCGCCAGCAGCTCCCGAGCCAAGACTAGCGGGAGTCGAGGAGCGCGGGAGACCCAGTACTTC | CASSSRAKTSGSRGARETQYF
TRBJ2-1 | - | TRBV10-3 | TRBD2 | TGTGCCATCAAGCCGGGAGGGCCAGATGAGCAGTTCTTC | CAIKPGGPDEQFF
TRBJ2-2 | few | TRBV2 | TRBD1 | TGTGCCAGCCAAAAGGACAGGGTTCAGAACACCGGGGAGCTGTTTTTT | CASQKDRVQNTGELFF
TRBJ2-5 | - | TRBV12-5 | TRBD1 | TGTGCTAGTGGTTTAGGACAGGTATTAGAGACCCAGTACTTC | CASGLGQVLETQYF
TRBJ1-2 | - | TRBV4-2 | - | TGTGCCAGCAGCCAAGGGCTGACATCGGAATATGGCTACACCTTC | CASSQGLTSEYGYTF
TRBJ2-2 | - | TRBV6-5 | - | TGTGCCAGCAGTCAACAGGGCGTCCAGGGCGGGGAGCTGTTTTTT | CASSQQGVQGGELFF
TRBJ2-7 | - | TRBV3-1/TRBV3-2 | - | TGTGCCAGCAGCCAGGAGCGGTACGAGCAGTACTTC | CASSQERYEQYF
TRBJ1-4 | - | TRBV7-9 | - | TGTGCCAGCAGCTTTGGGGGCGGGAATGAAAAACTGTTTTTT | CASSFGGGNEKLFF
TRBJ2-5 | - | TRBV5-4 | TRBD2 | TGTGCCAGCAGCCTGGCCGGGACTAGCGCCCAAGAGACCCAGTACTTC | CASSLAGTSAQETQYF
TRBJ1-2 | - | TRBV25-1 | - | TGTGCCAGCAGTGACAGGGTAAAATCTTTAAGCTACACCTTC | CASSDRVKSLSYTF
TRBJ2-3 | - | TRBV27 | - | TGTGCCAGCAGTTTGGGTCAACAGGGAAGGGTCCCGGATACGCAGTATTTT | CASSLGQQGRVPDTQYF
TRBJ2-1 | - | TRBV27 | TRBD1 | TGTGCCAGCCAAGCCTTTAGACAGGGGGCGCGAAATGAGCAGTTCTTC | CASQAFRQGARNEQFF
TRBJ2-5 | - | TRBV5-8 | TRBD1 | TGTGCCAGCAGCTCCCTGGGACAGGGCGAAGAGACCCAGTACTTC | CASSSLGQGEETQYF
TRBJ2-1 | - | TRBV7-3 | - | TGTGCCAGCAGTTTTGAACCAGGGCCCTACAATGAGCAGTTCTTC | CASSFEPGPYNEQFF
TRBJ2-1 | - | TRBV27 | TRBD1 | TGTGCCAGCACGCGGGACAGGGGCTCCTACAATGAGCAGTTCTTC | CASTRDRGSYNEQFF
TRBJ1-6 | few | TRBV10-1 | - | TGCGCCAGCAGCCCAGGAGGGAGTTCACCCCTCCACTTT | CASSPGGSSPLHF